This TCR beta chain was documented in a study of CD8 T cells in ankylosing spondylitis (dated by TCRdb to 2016 to 2017). Context from the whole study: The study set out to find disease-linked TCR variants by profiling T cell receptor beta repertoires in ankylosing spondylitis patients and healthy donors. Peripheral blood samples were taken, and synovial fluid was additionally collected from ankylosing spondylitis patients. The whole study cohort included some 100 healthy donors and 25 ankylosing spondylitis patients.

The CDR3 contains 15 residues, cysteine and phenylalanine counted. The only DNA kept is the CDR3, 45 bases in frame from the first base. The germline V gene yields SGDLS for CDR1 and YYNGEE for CDR2. V loses 4 bases at its end and J loses 4 bases; junction bases beyond the gene matches: 5. The paper's findings and limits, for the study overall: In peripheral blood, the disease-linked clones were found at relatively low frequencies and had a CD8+ phenotype. A TCR beta motif of eight highly homologous amino acid variants appeared characteristic of blood from ankylosing spondylitis patients. The disease-linked clones were reported as significantly enriched in matched synovial fluid samples from ankylosing spondylitis patients. Some of the motif variants had been reported before in the synovial fluid and blood of reactive arthritis patients, a finding that suggests common disease-initiation mechanisms.

This clonotype was found a few times. The target of this receptor is not known. It has no much larger one-base neighbor in the sample; base qualities were not kept. The run used an Illumina HiSeq 2500. TCR beta libraries were prepared by quantitative 5'-RACE with molecular barcodes. The study's processing was this. To identify disease-linked TCR variants, a new computational method was used, one built on a probabilistic model of VDJ rearrangement. TCRdb ran its own pipeline on the public reads, namely fastp trimming at Q25 and MiXCR clone calling, and kept in-frame beta chains. Rows with one shared CDR3 protein collapse into an entry with the most common genes and DNA. The V and J calls shown here were made by TCRdb, not taken from the authors' results. The sample records 700,000 to 1,000,000 distinct CDR3 sequences, approximately 12% of which are singletons. The ten biggest clones cover approximately 0.5% of the sample.

This receptor was taken from a male donor with ankylosing spondylitis. Recombination linked TRBV9 to TRBJ2-6; 7 bases in the middle match TRBD1. Sequenced sample: blood, either unsorted or a sorted T cell fraction (not recorded which). CDR3 protein: CASSRGQLGANVLTF. At the DNA level, the sequence is TGTGCCAGCAGCAGGGGACAGCTCGGGGCCAACGTCCTGACTTTC.